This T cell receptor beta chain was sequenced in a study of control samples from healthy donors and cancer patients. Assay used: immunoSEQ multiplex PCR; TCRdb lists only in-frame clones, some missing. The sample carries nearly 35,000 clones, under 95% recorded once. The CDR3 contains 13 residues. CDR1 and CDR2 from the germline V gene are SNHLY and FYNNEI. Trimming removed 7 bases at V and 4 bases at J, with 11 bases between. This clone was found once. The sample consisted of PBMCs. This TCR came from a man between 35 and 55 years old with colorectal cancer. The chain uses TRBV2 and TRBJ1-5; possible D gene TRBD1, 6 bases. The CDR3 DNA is TGTGCCAGCAACAGACAGGAGAATCAGCCCCAGCATTTT. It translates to CASNRQENQPQHF.